The 4 T cell receptor beta chains below were found in one sample sequenced in a study of T cells in localized non-small cell lung cancer. The table came from immunoSEQ multiplex PCR; TCRdb's copy has only in-frame clones and leaves some out. This sample carries 50,000 to 75,000 clones, 70% to 90% of them seen once, and the ten largest clones take roughly a fifth. This material consisted of peripheral blood, taken before any cancer treatment. The receptors shown here come from a man between 35 and 75 years old with stage I squamous cell lung carcinoma.

V usage is TRBV5-1 and J usage is TRBJ1-5; D unclear. Trimming removed 2 bases at V and 9 bases at J, with 9 bases between. Per the germline V gene, CDR1 is SGHRS and CDR2 is YFSETQ. CDR3 length: 12 residues. The CDR3 DNA follows: TGCGCCAGCAGCTTAGTAGGAGGGCCCCAGCATTTT. Its protein is CASSLVGGPQHF. Combining the CDR3 with reference TRBV5-1 and TRBJ1-5 gives the whole variable domain KAGVTQTPRYLIKTRGQQVTLSCSPISGHRSVSWYQQTPGQGLQFLFEYFSETQRNKGNFPGRFSGRQFSNSRSEMNVSTLELGDSALYLCASSLVGGPQHFGDGTRLSIL.

The J gene is TRBJ1-1, the V gene TRBV28, with TRBD1 matching over 7 bases. V trimming: 7 bases; J trimming: 12 bases; junction bases outside the gene matches: 14. Germline loops: CDR1 MDHEN, CDR2 SYDVKM. This CDR3 comprises 13 residues. CDR3 bases: TGTGCCAGCACCTCGACCAGGGGGGTAAGTCCTTTCTTT. It is translated as CASTSTRGVSPFF.

The gene calls are TRBV7-2 and TRBJ2-5, with D unresolved. The CDR3 covers 13 residues. Per germline, CDR1 SGHTA and CDR2 FQGNSA. Between the trimmed V and J ends, which lost 5 bases and 2 bases, there was a span of 9 bases. The chain's CDR3 is CASSPQRQETQYF. In DNA, the CDR3 is TGTGCCAGCAGCCCACAAAGACAAGAGACCCAGTACTTC. The full variable domain, in which reference TRBV7-2 and TRBJ2-5 provide the parts outside the CDR3, is GAGVSQSPSNKVTEKGKDVELRCDPISGHTALYWYRQSLGQGLEFLIYFQGNSAPDKSGLPSDRFSAERTGGSVSTLTIQRTQQEDSAVYLCASSPQRQETQYFGPGTRLLVL.

The rearrangement joins TRBV5-6 to TRBJ1-4, with 11 bases identical to TRBD1. The V and J ends lost 4 bases and 2 bases, in that order; junction bases with no gene match: 4. The CDR3 is 16 residues long. The germline CDR1 and CDR2 sequences are SGHDT and YYEEEE. The CDR3 DNA is TGTGCCAGCAGCCCAGGGACAGGGGGGACTAATGAAAAACTGTTTTTT. Its translation is CASSPGTGGTNEKLFF.